This T cell receptor (beta chain) was captured by sequencing in a study of glioma-infiltrating T cells after dendritic cell vaccination listed by TCRdb under 2016. Regarding the study in general: Of the 15 glioblastoma patients in the cohort, all drawn from Phase I and II dendritic cell vaccination trials, 9 were newly diagnosed and 6 had recurrent disease. Between the early 2000s and the early 2010s, the patients were given dendritic cell vaccination pulsed with autologous tumor lysate. To make the vaccine, monocyte-derived dendritic cells were cultured for seven days with IL-4 and GM-CSF and then pulsed overnight with autologous tumor lysate. Each patient got three intradermal injections of the dendritic cell vaccine, spaced at biweekly intervals, in the arm below the axilla. Tumor-infiltrating lymphocyte content was quantified and tumor and blood repertoires were compared in dendritic cell-vaccinated glioblastoma patients by deep sequencing of TCR beta CDR3 regions. Survival after dendritic cell vaccination was correlated with TCR sequencing metrics, including TIL content and tumor-blood repertoire overlap. Findings and caveats that apply to the study as a whole: The three-group TCR overlap response model was characterized as speculative, and prospective validation of the model was stated to be required. The cohort was small and heterogeneous, and full blood and tumor sets were available for few patients, with initial-recurrent tumor pairs available for even fewer patients. After dendritic cell vaccination, a higher estimated pretreatment TIL content predicted longer time to progression and longer overall survival. TCR clonality showed no direct relationship with survival, which suggests that a diverse polyclonal response may be important.

The time point tag for this specimen amounts to: after dendritic cell vaccination, including at tumor progression/relapse. To be selected, patients needed enough residual fresh-frozen tumor tissue and more than two years of available survival data. Although molecular status otherwise differed among the glioblastoma patients, no patient had an isocitrate dehydrogenase mutation. PBMC were collected before vaccination, two weeks after the third vaccination, and at tumor progression when it occurred. The Qiagen DNeasy Blood extraction Kit was used to extract genomic DNA. Points on this clone: The antigen this receptor binds is unknown. The sample holds no much larger clone one base away, and base qualities are not on file.

From the cysteine up to the phenylalanine, the CDR3 has a length of 11 residues. Just CDR3 DNA is preserved here, 33 bases in frame from base 1. Trimming takes 1 base from V and 6 bases from J, and the germline ends sit 7 bases apart. CDR1 is given as GTSNPN and CDR2 as SVGIG, both from the germline V gene (reference sequence). The immunoSEQ assay amplified TCRB CDR3 regions from roughly 2 micrograms of genomic DNA, or from all available DNA when less than that amount was available. For multiplex PCR, 60 forward primers for TCR V beta segments and 13 reverse primers for J beta segments were used. To estimate the number of reads per starting template, synthetic control templates were added to each sample at limiting dilution. Reads of 87 bp were generated by sequencing on the Illumina HiSeq System. For the original study's pipeline: PCR and sequencing errors were removed by merging closely related sequences with a nearest neighbor algorithm. TCR overlap was defined as the percentage of unique tumor TCR beta sequences that were also found in the peripheral blood of the same patient. In TCRdb, the immuneACCESS table is reduced to in-frame sequences with V and J assigned. These tables do not hold every clone; where another copy was compared, an unresolved V gene accounts for under half, and the others remain unexplained. V and J calls plus clone size are reproduced from that table; the DNA served to infer D and trimming. In all, the sample holds over 65,000 clones, and around 85% of those were seen once. The ten largest clonotypes hold about 8.5% of the sample.

This clonotype was sampled from a human donor with glioblastoma. Sequenced material: blood, taken after dendritic cell vaccination. The V gene is TRBV30 and the J gene is TRBJ2-7; the D gene assignment is ambiguous. The CDR3 reads as follows: CAWSALGEQYF. The base sequence is TGTGCCTGGAGTGCCCTAGGCGAGCAGTACTTC.